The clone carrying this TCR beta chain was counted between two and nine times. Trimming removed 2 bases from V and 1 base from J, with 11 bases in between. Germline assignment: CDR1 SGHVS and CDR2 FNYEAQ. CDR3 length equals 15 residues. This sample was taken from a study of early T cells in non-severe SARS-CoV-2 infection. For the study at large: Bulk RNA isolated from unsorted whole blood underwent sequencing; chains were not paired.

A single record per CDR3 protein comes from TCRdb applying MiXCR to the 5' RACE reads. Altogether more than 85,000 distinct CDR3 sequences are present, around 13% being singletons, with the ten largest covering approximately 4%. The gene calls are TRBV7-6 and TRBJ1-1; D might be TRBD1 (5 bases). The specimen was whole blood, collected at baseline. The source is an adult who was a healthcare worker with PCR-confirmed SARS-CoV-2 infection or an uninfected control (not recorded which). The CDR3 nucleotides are TGTGCCAGCAGCTTAACCAGGGTCGAGAACACTGAAGCTTTCTTT. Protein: CASSLTRVENTEAFF.